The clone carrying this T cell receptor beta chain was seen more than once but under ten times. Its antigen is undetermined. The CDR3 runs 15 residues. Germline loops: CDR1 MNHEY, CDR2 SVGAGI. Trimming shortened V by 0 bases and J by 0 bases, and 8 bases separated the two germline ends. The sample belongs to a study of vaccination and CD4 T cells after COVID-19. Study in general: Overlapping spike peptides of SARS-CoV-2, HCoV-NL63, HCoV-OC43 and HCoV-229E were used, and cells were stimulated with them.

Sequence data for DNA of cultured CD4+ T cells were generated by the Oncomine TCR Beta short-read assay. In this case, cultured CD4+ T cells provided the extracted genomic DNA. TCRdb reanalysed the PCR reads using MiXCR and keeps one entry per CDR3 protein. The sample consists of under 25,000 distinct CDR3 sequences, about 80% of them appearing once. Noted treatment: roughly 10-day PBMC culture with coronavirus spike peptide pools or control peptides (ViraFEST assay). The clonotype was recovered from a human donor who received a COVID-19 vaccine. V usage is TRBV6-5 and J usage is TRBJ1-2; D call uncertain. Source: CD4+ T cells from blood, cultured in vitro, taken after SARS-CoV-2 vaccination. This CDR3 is CASSYSGSSNYGYTF. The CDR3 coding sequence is TGTGCCAGCAGTTACTCGGGGAGTTCTAACTATGGCTACACCTTC.